The 8 T cell receptor beta chains in this list originate from one sample, sequenced in a study of T cells and Merkel cell carcinoma outcomes. Clones were sequenced by immunoSEQ multiplex PCR, and TCRdb holds only the in-frame ones, with some missing. The data show under 700 clones, roughly 89% seen once. The source material was tumor tissue from Merkel cell carcinoma. These receptors came from a human donor with Merkel cell carcinoma.

The J gene is TRBJ2-1, the V gene TRBV4-3; D remains unclear. The CDR3 sequence is 15 residues long. The V gene's germline CDR1 is LGHNA and CDR2 YSLEER. The ends were cut back, 4 bases at V and 7 bases at J, with 17 bases in the middle. CDR3 residues: CASSPRLFALNEQFF. CDR3 sequence (DNA): TGCGCCAGCAGCCCTCGACTGTTTGCGCTGAATGAGCAGTTCTTC.

The rearrangement joins TRBV29-1 to TRBJ2-1; 7 bases fit TRBD1. This CDR3 has 13 amino acids. With V trimmed by 4 bases and J by 4 bases, 4 bases remained unmatched. CDR1 SQVTM and CDR2 ANQGSEA come from the germline V gene. CDR3 loop: CSVARQGYNEQFF. The CDR3 DNA sequence: TGCAGCGTTGCGAGACAGGGATACAATGAGCAGTTCTTC.

This chain joins TRBV27 and TRBJ1-5, with D possibly being TRBD1 (5 bases). CDR1 MNHEY and CDR2 SMNVEV come from the germline V gene (reference sequence). This CDR3 is 14 amino acids long. The CDR3 spells CVSSLRGFNQPQHF. CDR3 nucleotide sequence: TGTGTTAGCAGTTTAAGGGGATTTAATCAGCCCCAGCATTTT.

The genes are TRBV19 and TRBJ2-5; 7 nucleotides match TRBD2. CDR1 and CDR2 from the germline V gene are LNHDA and SQIVND (reference sequence). Unmatched junction bases numbered 9, after V lost 5 bases and J lost 6 bases. This CDR3 has 14 amino acids. Here the CDR3 reads CASSPGLDQKTQYF. The CDR3 DNA sequence: TGTGCCAGTAGTCCTGGACTAGATCAGAAGACCCAGTACTTC.

This rearrangement joins TRBV18 to TRBJ1-5; 7 bases fit TRBD1. This CDR3 is 15 amino acids long. With 6 bases clipped from V and 1 base from J, the junction kept 6 bases outside the gene matches. Germline V gene lookup returns CDR1 KGHSH and CDR2 LQKENI. Here the CDR3 reads CASSGKQGSNQPQHF. CDR3 DNA: TGTGCCAGCTCTGGGAAACAGGGGAGCAATCAGCCCCAGCATTTT. The full variable domain, with the rest looked up from reference TRBV18 and TRBJ1-5, is NAGVMQNPRHLVRRRGQEARLRCSPMKGHSHVYWYRQLPEEGLKFMVYLQKENIIDESGMPKERFSAEFPKEGPSILRIQQVVRGDSAAYFCASSGKQGSNQPQHFGDGTRLSIL.

V gene TRBV4-1 combines with J gene TRBJ1-1; TRBD1 matches 7 bases. The CDR3 extends over 14 amino acids. Germline CDR1 MGHRA, CDR2 YSYEKL. V was pared by 3 bases and J by 6 bases, with 7 bases of the junction left unmatched. The CDR3 protein is CASSHTGEPSEAFF. The CDR3 nucleotides read TGCGCCAGCAGCCATACAGGGGAGCCGTCTGAAGCTTTCTTT.

The chain joins TRBV7-8 to TRBJ1-1; 7 nucleotides match TRBD1. Trimming removed 5 bases from V and 5 bases from J; junction bases left unmatched: 11. Germline CDR1 and CDR2: SGHVS and FQNEAQ. The CDR3 extends over 15 amino acids. CDR3 loop: CASSTTTARGTEAFF. CDR3 in DNA: TGTGCCAGCAGCACAACGACAGCCAGGGGGACTGAAGCTTTCTTT.

A few counts support this clone. The chain is built from TRBV7-9 and TRBJ2-1; 8 positions match TRBD1. CDR1 is SEHNR, CDR2 FQNEAQ, per germline (reference sequence). The J segment lost 6 bases and the V segment lost 5 bases, leaving 6 bases of the junction unmatched. This CDR3 contains 14 residues. The CDR3 reads CASSAGTGFNEQFF. As DNA, the CDR3 is TGTGCCAGCAGCGCCGGGACAGGTTTCAATGAGCAGTTCTTC.